These 27 T cell receptor beta chains were all obtained from the same sample, sequenced in a study of PD-L1 blockade in urothelial cancer. Time point defined: pretreatment peripheral blood. The repertoire was sequenced with immunoSEQ multiplex PCR; TCRdb's copy has only in-frame clones and lacks some. The sample consists of around 100,000 clones, 80% to 90% of them appearing once. Specimen: PBMCs, collected around atezolizumab (anti-PD-L1) treatment. These receptors originate from a man aged 60 to 69 with urothelial cancer.

This clone came up once. The CDR3 is CASSFSASGIYNEQFF. CDR3 coding DNA: TGTGCCAGCAGTTTTTCGGCTAGCGGGATATACAATGAGCAGTTCTTC. This sequence joins TRBV28 and TRBJ2-1; 9 nucleotides match TRBD2. CDR1 is MDHEN, CDR2 SYDVKM, per germline. Trimming at V came to 3 bases and at J to 4 bases, leaving 7 bases not matched to a gene. The CDR3 has 16 residues.

V usage is TRBV10-3 and J usage is TRBJ2-7; perhaps TRBD2 as D (6 bases). V was cut by 6 bases and J by 0 bases, with 15 bases left in between. The CDR3 consists of 15 residues. Germline V lookup: CDR1 ENHRY, CDR2 SYGVKD. CDR3 region: CAIRKTSSSSYEQYF. The DNA of the CDR3 is TGTGCCATCAGGAAAACTAGCAGCAGCTCCTACGAGCAGTACTTC.

The chain links TRBV7-9 to TRBJ2-7; 9 bases are shared with TRBD1. The CDR3 totals 16 residues. V lost 4 bases, J lost 6 bases, and 13 bases stayed unmatched. The germline V gene has CDR1 SEHNR and CDR2 FQNEAQ (reference sequence). The CDR3 region has the DNA TGTGCCAGCAGCTCCTCGTTATTATACAGGGGGCGCGAGCAGTACTTC. Translating gives CASSSSLLYRGREQYF.

A remark on this clone: At the DNA level, this CDR3 is encoded by other sequences in the same sample as well. This rearrangement joins TRBV12-5 to TRBJ2-5; TRBD1 agrees at 7 bases. The CDR3 totals 15 residues. Germline-derived CDR1 and CDR2 are LGHNT and FRNRAP. V shed 1 base and J 2 bases; nucleotides not matched to a gene: 4. In nucleotides, the CDR3 is TGTGCTAGTGGTTTGGGGACAGGTCTACAAGAGACCCAGTACTTC. It is translated as CASGLGTGLQETQYF.

This rearrangement joins TRBV28 to TRBJ2-5; 13 bases align to TRBD2. With V trimmed by 5 bases and J by 12 bases, 12 bases remained unmatched. This CDR3 is built from 15 residues. CDR1 MDHEN and CDR2 SYDVKM come from the germline V gene. The CDR3 DNA sequence: TGTGCCAGCAGTCTAGTATCCGGGACTAGCGGGACAAAGTACTTC. It translates to CASSLVSGTSGTKYF. Combining the CDR3 with reference TRBV28 and TRBJ2-5 gives the whole variable domain DVKVTQSSRYLVKRTGEKVFLECVQDMDHENMFWYRQDPGLGLRLIYFSYDVKMKEKGDIPEGYSVSREKKERFSLILESASTNQTSMYLCASSLVSGTSGTKYFGPGTRLLVL.

This sequence joins TRBV6-1 and TRBJ1-1; weak D call: TRBD1 (5 bases). Trimming stripped 3 bases from V and 0 bases from J, with 5 bases between. The CDR3 totals 13 residues. Germline assignment: CDR1 MNHNS and CDR2 SASEGT. The CDR3 loop is CASSETVNTEAFF. The CDR3 coding sequence is TGTGCCAGCAGTGAGACAGTGAACACTGAAGCTTTCTTT.

This clone was seen a handful of times. The gene calls are TRBV11-1 and TRBJ2-7; TRBD2 matches 11 bases. The CDR3 spans 14 residues. Germline-derived CDR1 and CDR2 are SGHAT and FQDESV (reference sequence). With 5 bases clipped from V and 6 bases from J, the junction kept 6 bases outside the gene matches. The CDR3 sequence is CASSPTSGRPEQYF. DNA of the CDR3: TGTGCCAGCAGCCCTACTAGCGGGAGACCCGAGCAGTACTTC.

In regard to this clone: Compared with germline, one end of the junction differs, possibly owing to a read error. The chain carries TRBV7-7 and TRBJ2-2, with 8 bases that match TRBD1. This CDR3 has 13 residues. The germline V gene has CDR1 SSHAT and CDR2 FNYEAQ (reference sequence). The DNA for the CDR3 is TGTGCTAGCAGCTTACGGACAGGGGGGGAGCTGTTTTTT. It specifies CASSLRTGGELFF.

This clone was counted only a few times. The V and J genes are TRBV2 and TRBJ1-1; D might be TRBD1 (6 bases). CDR1 and CDR2 from the germline V gene are SNHLY and FYNNEI. V lost 7 bases and J 1 base, leaving 13 bases between the germline ends. The CDR3 runs to 14 residues. Here the CDR3 DNA reads TGTGCCAGCAACGCAGGGGTTAAGAACACTGAAGCTTTCTTT. It specifies CASNAGVKNTEAFF.

The chain links TRBV5-6 to TRBJ1-5; the D gene is possibly TRBD1 (6 bases). V was trimmed by 6 bases and J by 2 bases, leaving 18 bases between them. In germline, CDR1 is SGHDT, CDR2 YYEEEE. The CDR3 consists of 16 residues. This chain's CDR3 is CASTIFRGEGNQPQHF. Written as DNA, the CDR3 is TGTGCCAGCACCATTTTCAGGGGCGAGGGCAATCAGCCCCAGCATTTT.

The V gene is TRBV6-6, the J gene TRBJ2-7; TRBD2 agrees at 9 bases. Germline V gene data show CDR1 as MNHNY and CDR2 as SVGAGI (reference sequence). The J segment lost 2 bases and the V segment lost 5 bases, leaving 4 bases of the junction unmatched. The CDR3 spans 14 residues. The CDR3: CASSPGGRAYEQYF. As DNA, the CDR3 is TGTGCCAGCAGTCCTGGCGGGAGGGCCTACGAGCAGTACTTC.

Here the CDR3 DNA reads TGTGCCAGCACCGGGATAGGGGAGCAGTACTTC. Its translation: CASTGIGEQYF. This chain links TRBV6-5 with TRBJ2-7; D might be TRBD2 (5 bases). This CDR3 has 11 residues. CDR1 is MNHEY and CDR2 is SVGAGI in the germline V gene. Trimming left V 7 bases short and J 7 bases short, with 11 bases between.

J is TRBJ2-3 and V is TRBV5-1; TRBD2 matches at 11 bases. There are 18 residues in the CDR3. The V segment lost 3 bases and the J segment 0 bases; nucleotides outside the gene matches: 9. CDR1 is SGHRS, CDR2 YFSETQ, per germline. The CDR3 protein is CASSSGTSGSFSTDTQYF. DNA for the CDR3: TGCGCCAGCAGCTCGGGGACTAGCGGATCCTTTAGCACAGATACGCAGTATTTT.

This clone was found a few times. The chain carries TRBV19 and TRBJ1-2; 11 positions agree with TRBD1. Losses at the gene ends were 3 bases for V and 8 bases for J; bases not matched to a gene: 8. This CDR3 is 15 amino acids long. Germline V gives CDR1 LNHDA, CDR2 SQIVND (reference sequence). The CDR3 DNA reads as TGTGCCAGTAGTATTCCGGGACAGGGGGTGAGCGGCTACACCTTC. Its protein is CASSIPGQGVSGYTF. The complete variable domain, with remaining parts taken from reference TRBV19 and TRBJ1-2, reads DGGITQSPKYLFRKEGQNVTLSCEQNLNHDAMYWYRQDPGQGLRLIYYSQIVNDFQKGDIAEGYSVSREKKESFPLTVTSAQKNPTAFYLCASSIPGQGVSGYTFGSGTRLTVV.

The chain is built from TRBV6-5 and TRBJ2-7, with 8 positions matching TRBD1. Germline V gene sequence: CDR1 MNHEY, CDR2 SVGAGI. This CDR3 region has 13 residues. Trimming took 4 bases from V and 6 from J; bases not matched to a gene: 5. The CDR3: CASSSGQGTEQYF. The CDR3 coding sequence is TGTGCCAGCAGTTCCGGACAGGGAACCGAGCAGTACTTC.

The chain carries TRBV15 and TRBJ2-3; tentative D call: TRBD2 (6 bases). Trimming took off 8 bases at V and 0 bases at J, with 15 bases between the two ends. This CDR3 contains 15 residues. Germline V CDR1 and CDR2: LNHNV, YYDKDF (reference sequence). The CDR3 nucleotides are TGTGCCACCTCCCACTGGAGCGGGAGCACAGATACGCAGTATTTT. Protein sequence: CATSHWSGSTDTQYF.

V is TRBV7-2 and J is TRBJ2-3, with 9 bases identical to TRBD2. CDR1 is SGHTA and CDR2 is FQGNSA in the germline V gene. Trimming took 1 base from V and 3 from J; bases not matched to a gene: 5. The CDR3 contains 16 residues. CDR3 bases: TGTGCCAGCAGCTTAGTTCCTAGCGGGGTTACAGATACGCAGTATTTT. Protein sequence: CASSLVPSGVTDTQYF.

The chain joins TRBV4-1 to TRBJ2-3; D is uncertain. This CDR3 contains 13 residues. The V end lost 3 bases, the J end lost 4 bases, and 8 bases lay between the germline ends. Germline lookup yields CDR1 MGHRA and CDR2 YSYEKL. CDR3 nucleotides: TGCGCCAGCAGCCAGGGCATACCAGATACGCAGTATTTT. It translates to CASSQGIPDTQYF.

V gene TRBV9 combines with J gene TRBJ1-4, with D maybe TRBD1 (5 bases). Germline-derived CDR1 and CDR2 are SGDLS and YYNGEE. V was pared by 0 bases and J by 8 bases, with 8 bases between. The CDR3 loop spans 13 amino acids. In DNA, the CDR3 is TGTGCCAGCAGCGTAGACCGGGGGGAAAAACTGTTTTTT. Protein: CASSVDRGEKLFF. The variable domain in full, with the rest retrieved from reference TRBV9 and TRBJ1-4, is DSGVTQTPKHLITATGQRVTLRCSPRSGDLSVYWYQQSLDQGLQFLIQYYNGEERAKGNILERFSAQQFPDLHSELNLSSLELGDSALYFCASSVDRGEKLFFGSGTQLSVL.

The rearrangement links TRBV5-1 to TRBJ1-6, with 8 bases matching TRBD1. The CDR3 sequence is 14 residues long. The J segment lost 7 bases and the V segment lost 0 bases, leaving 0 bases of the junction unmatched. CDR1 is SGHRS and CDR2 is YFSETQ in the germline V gene. This chain's CDR3 is CASSLGQGNSPLHF. CDR3 in DNA: TGCGCCAGCAGCTTGGGACAGGGGAATTCACCCCTCCACTTT.

The chain uses TRBV30 and TRBJ2-1; D may be TRBD1 (5 bases). The germline gives CDR1 GTSNPN, CDR2 SVGIG (reference sequence). With 5 bases removed from V and 4 bases from J, the gap between germline ends came to 15 bases. This CDR3 contains 14 residues. DNA for the CDR3: TGTGCCTGGGTTACTCATACAGGATACAATGAGCAGTTCTTC. It encodes CAWVTHTGYNEQFF.

J is TRBJ2-2 and V is TRBV9; 11 bases map to TRBD1. The germline gives CDR1 SGDLS, CDR2 YYNGEE. J was trimmed by 0 bases and V by 1 base; bases with no gene match: 11. This CDR3 has 20 amino acids. CDR3 in amino acids: CASSVRRTGGPNTNTGELFF. CDR3 bases: TGTGCCAGCAGCGTACGGCGGACAGGGGGCCCAAATACGAACACCGGGGAGCTGTTTTTT.

The CDR3 here is CAWSVGNEQFF. The CDR3 nucleotides read TGTGCCTGGAGCGTCGGGAATGAGCAGTTCTTC. The chain carries TRBV30 and TRBJ2-1, with D unresolved. V was clipped by 3 bases and J by 7 bases, with 7 bases between them. The CDR3 spans 11 residues. The germline V gene has CDR1 GTSNPN and CDR2 SVGIG (reference sequence).

This clone was counted once. This chain joins TRBV30 and TRBJ1-5; D is possibly TRBD1 (5 bases). This CDR3 is built from 12 residues. Germline V gene lookup returns CDR1 GTSNPN and CDR2 SVGIG (reference sequence). V was shortened by 3 bases and J by 7 bases, with 10 bases between the two germline ends. The CDR3 DNA is TGTGCCTGGAGCCGGGGGAGGCAGCCCCAGCATTTT. The encoded protein is CAWSRGRQPQHF.

This chain uses TRBV5-3 with TRBJ2-7; 8 bases align to TRBD1. TRBV5-3 is treated as an ORF (open reading frame) with a function not yet certain. The junction had 4 bases not matched to a gene; V was cut back by 5 bases and J by 3 bases. The CDR3 spans 13 residues. The CDR3 sequence: CARRSGTGYEQYF. The CDR3, as DNA: TGTGCCAGAAGGTCCGGGACAGGCTACGAGCAGTACTTC.

This chain joins TRBV6-5 and TRBJ2-7; 7 positions match TRBD1. The germline gives CDR1 MNHEY, CDR2 SVGAGI. J gave up 1 base and V 5 bases, and 8 bases lay outside the gene matches. CDR3 length: 15 residues. The CDR3 nucleotides read TGTGCCAGCAGTAAACAGGGGACCCTATCCTACGAGCAGTACTTC. Amino acids: CASSKQGTLSYEQYF.

The gene calls are TRBV28 and TRBJ1-1, with D uncertain. CDR3 size: 13 residues. Trimming pared 2 bases from V and 1 base from J, leaving 5 bases between. Looked up from germline, CDR1 is MDHEN and CDR2 is SYDVKM. The CDR3 region is CASSLPENTEAFF. The CDR3 DNA reads as TGTGCCAGCAGTTTACCAGAGAACACTGAAGCTTTCTTT.